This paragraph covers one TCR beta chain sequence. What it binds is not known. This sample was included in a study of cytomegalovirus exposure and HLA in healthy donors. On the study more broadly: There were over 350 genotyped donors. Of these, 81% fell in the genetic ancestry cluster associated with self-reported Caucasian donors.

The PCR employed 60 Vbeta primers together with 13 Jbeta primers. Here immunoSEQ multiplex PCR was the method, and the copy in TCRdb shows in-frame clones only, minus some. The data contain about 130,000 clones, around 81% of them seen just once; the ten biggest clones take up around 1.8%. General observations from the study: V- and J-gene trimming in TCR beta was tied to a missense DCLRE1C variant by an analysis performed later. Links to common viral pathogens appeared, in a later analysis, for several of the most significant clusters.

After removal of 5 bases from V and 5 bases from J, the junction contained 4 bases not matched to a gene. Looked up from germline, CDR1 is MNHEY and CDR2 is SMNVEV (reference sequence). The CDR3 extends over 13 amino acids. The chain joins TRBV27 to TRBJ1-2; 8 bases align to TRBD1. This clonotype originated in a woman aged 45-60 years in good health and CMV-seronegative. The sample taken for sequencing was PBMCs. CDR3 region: CASSTGTGYGYTF. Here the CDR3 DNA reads TGTGCCAGCAGTACCGGGACAGGATATGGCTACACCTTC.